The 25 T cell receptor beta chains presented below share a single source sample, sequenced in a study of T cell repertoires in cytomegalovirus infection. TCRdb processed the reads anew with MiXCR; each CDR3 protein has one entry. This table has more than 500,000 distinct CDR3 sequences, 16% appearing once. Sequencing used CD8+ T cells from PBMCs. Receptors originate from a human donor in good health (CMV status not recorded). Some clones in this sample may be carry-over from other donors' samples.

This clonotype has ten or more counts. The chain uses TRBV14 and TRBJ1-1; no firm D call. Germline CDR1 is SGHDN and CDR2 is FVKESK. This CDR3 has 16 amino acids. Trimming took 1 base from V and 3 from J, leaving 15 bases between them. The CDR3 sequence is CASSQAGRWVDTEAFF. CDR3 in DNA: TGTGCCAGCAGCCAAGCGGGCCGCTGGGTAGACACTGAAGCTTTCTTT.

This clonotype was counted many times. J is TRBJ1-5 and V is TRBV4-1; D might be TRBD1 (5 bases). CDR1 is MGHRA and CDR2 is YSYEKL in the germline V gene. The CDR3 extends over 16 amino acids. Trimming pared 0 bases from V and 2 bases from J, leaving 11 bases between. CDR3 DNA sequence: TGCGCCAGCAGCCAAGAGCAGGGATGGGGCAATCAGCCCCAGCATTTT. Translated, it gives CASSQEQGWGNQPQHF.

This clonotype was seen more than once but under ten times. In DNA form, the CDR3 reads TGTGCCAGCAGCGCCGGAAGGGCGAGCTCCTATAATTCACCCCTCCACTTT. It codes for CASSAGRASSYNSPLHF. The V gene is TRBV9, the J gene TRBJ1-6; D uncertain. CDR1 and CDR2 (germline): SGDLS, YYNGEE. V dropped 3 bases and J dropped 0 bases, with 13 bases sitting between them. CDR3 size: 17 residues.

DNA of the CDR3: TGCGCCAGCAGCTTGGATAGAGTTAACTATGGCTACACCTTC. This sequence encodes CASSLDRVNYGYTF. This chain connects TRBV5-1 to TRBJ1-2; D uncertain. Deletions cut 0 bases from V and 1 base from J, with 7 bases between. CDR3 size: 14 residues. Germline CDR1 reads SGHRS; CDR2 reads YFSETQ.

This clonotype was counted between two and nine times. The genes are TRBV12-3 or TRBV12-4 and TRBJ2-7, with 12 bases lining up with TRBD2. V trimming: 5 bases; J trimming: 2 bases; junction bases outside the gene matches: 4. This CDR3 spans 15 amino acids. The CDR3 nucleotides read TGTGCCAGCAGTCGGACTAGCGGGATGCCCTACGAGCAGTACTTC. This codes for CASSRTSGMPYEQYF.

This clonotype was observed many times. The CDR3 region has the DNA TGTGCCAGCAGCTTAGCTTGGACTAGCGGGAGCAGGGCACGCCAAGAGACCCAGTACTTC. Its protein product is CASSLAWTSGSRARQETQYF. The rearrangement joins TRBV7-2 to TRBJ2-5; 13 nucleotides match TRBD2. Germline V gene data show CDR1 as SGHTA and CDR2 as FQGNSA. J lost 1 base, V lost 0 bases, and 11 bases had no gene match. The CDR3 is made up of 20 amino acids.

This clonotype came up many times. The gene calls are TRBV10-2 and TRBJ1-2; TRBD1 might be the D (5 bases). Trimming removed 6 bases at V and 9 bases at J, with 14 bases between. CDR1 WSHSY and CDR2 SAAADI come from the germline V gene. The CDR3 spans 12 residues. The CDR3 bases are TGCGCCAGCAGATCGACAGCCTTAAGCTACACCTTC. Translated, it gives CASRSTALSYTF.

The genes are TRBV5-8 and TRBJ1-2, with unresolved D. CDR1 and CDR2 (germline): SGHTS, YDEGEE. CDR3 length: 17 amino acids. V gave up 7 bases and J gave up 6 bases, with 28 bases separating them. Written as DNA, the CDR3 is TGTGCCAGCGCAAACATGAGATTTCGTCTCGCGGCAGATGGCTACACCTTC. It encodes CASANMRFRLAADGYTF.

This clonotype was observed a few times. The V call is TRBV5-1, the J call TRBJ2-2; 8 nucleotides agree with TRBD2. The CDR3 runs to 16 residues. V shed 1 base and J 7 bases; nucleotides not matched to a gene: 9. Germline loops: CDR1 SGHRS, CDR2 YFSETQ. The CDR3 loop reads CASSLWIPGGHGELFF. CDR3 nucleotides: TGCGCCAGCAGCTTGTGGATCCCGGGGGGGCACGGGGAGCTGTTTTTT.

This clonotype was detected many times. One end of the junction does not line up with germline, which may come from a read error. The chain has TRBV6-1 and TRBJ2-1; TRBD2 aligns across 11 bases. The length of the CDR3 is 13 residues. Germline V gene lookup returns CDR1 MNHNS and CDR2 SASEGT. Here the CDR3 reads CSVAGGPYNEQFF. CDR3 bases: TGCTCCGTAGCGGGAGGGCCCTACAATGAGCAGTTCTTC.

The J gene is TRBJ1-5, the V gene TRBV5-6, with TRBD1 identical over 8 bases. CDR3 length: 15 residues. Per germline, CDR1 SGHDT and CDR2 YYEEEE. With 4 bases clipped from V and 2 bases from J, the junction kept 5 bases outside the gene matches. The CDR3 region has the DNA TGTGCCAGCAGCCGACAGGGGCTGGGCAATCAGCCCCAGCATTTT. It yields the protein CASSRQGLGNQPQHF.

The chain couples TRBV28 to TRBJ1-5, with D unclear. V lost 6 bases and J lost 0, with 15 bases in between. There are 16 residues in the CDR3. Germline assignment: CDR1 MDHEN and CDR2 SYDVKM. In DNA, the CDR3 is TGTGCCAGCAGGTTTAAGACTGACCGTAGCAATCAGCCCCAGCATTTT. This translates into CASRFKTDRSNQPQHF.

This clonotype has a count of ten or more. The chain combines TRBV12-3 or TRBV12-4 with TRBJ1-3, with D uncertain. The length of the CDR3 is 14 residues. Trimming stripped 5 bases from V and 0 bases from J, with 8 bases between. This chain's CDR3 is CASSTRLSGNTIYF. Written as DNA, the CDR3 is TGTGCCAGCAGTACGCGACTCTCTGGAAACACCATATATTTT.

The CDR3 is CSALTGGSWEQYF. The CDR3 bases are TGCAGTGCTCTGACAGGGGGCTCTTGGGAGCAGTACTTC. The chain combines TRBV20-1 with TRBJ2-7, with 10 bases lining up with TRBD1. The V and J ends lost 5 bases and 7 bases, in that order; junction bases with no gene match: 8. Germline CDR1 DFQATT, CDR2 SNEGSKA (reference sequence). The CDR3 covers 13 residues.

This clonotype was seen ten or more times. The CDR3 here is CAIKRDRSGEQYF. CDR3 bases: TGTGCCATCAAACGGGACAGGTCGGGGGAGCAGTACTTC. The gene calls are TRBV10-3 and TRBJ2-7, with 8 bases that match TRBD1. Unmatched junction bases numbered 9, after V lost 7 bases and J lost 7 bases. The CDR3 is made up of 13 amino acids. Germline V lookup: CDR1 ENHRY, CDR2 SYGVKD.

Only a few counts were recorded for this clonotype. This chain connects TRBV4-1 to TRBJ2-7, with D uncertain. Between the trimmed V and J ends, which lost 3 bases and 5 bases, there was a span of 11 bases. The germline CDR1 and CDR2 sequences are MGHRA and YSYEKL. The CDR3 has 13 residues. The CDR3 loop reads CASSHPERHEQYF. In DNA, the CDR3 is TGCGCCAGCAGCCATCCCGAACGCCACGAGCAGTACTTC.

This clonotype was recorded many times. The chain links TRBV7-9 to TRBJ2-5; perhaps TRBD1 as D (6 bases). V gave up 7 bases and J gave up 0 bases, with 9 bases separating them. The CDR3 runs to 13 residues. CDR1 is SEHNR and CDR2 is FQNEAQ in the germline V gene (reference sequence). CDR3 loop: CASTRTDQETQYF. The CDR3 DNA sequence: TGTGCCAGCACCCGGACAGACCAAGAGACCCAGTACTTC.

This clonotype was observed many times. The CDR3 sequence: CASSYSGQGVSYEQYF. Written as DNA, the CDR3 is TGTGCCAGCAGTTACTCGGGACAGGGGGTATCCTACGAGCAGTACTTC. V is TRBV6-6 and J is TRBJ2-7, with 11 bases lining up with TRBD1. CDR1 and CDR2 from the germline V gene are MNHNY and SVGAGI (reference sequence). The CDR3 length is 16 residues. V was clipped by 0 bases and J by 1 base; unmatched bases: 2.

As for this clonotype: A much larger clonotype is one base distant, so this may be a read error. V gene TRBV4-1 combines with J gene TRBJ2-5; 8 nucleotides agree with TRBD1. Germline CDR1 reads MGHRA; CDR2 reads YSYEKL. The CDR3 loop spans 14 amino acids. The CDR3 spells CTSSQGQGADAQYF. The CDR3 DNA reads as TGCACCAGCAGCCAAGGGCAGGGGGCGGATGCCCAGTACTTC.

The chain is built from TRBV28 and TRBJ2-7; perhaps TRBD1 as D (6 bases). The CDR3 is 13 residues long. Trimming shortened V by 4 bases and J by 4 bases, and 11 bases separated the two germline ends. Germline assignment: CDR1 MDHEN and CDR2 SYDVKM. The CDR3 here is CASSSGARYEQYF. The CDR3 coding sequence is TGTGCCAGCAGTTCAGGGGCGCGGTACGAGCAGTACTTC.

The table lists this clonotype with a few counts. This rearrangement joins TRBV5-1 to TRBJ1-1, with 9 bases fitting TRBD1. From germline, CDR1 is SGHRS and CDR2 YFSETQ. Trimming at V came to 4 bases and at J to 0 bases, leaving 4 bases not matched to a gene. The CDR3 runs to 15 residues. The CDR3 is CASSARQGVNTEAFF. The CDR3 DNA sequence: TGCGCCAGCAGCGCTAGACAGGGGGTGAACACTGAAGCTTTCTTT.

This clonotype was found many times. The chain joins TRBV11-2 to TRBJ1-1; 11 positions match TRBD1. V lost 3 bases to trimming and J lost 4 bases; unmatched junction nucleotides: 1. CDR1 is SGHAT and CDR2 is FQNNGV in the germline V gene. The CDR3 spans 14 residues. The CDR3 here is CASSFGTGGTEAFF. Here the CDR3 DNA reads TGTGCCAGCAGCTTCGGGACAGGGGGCACTGAAGCTTTCTTT.

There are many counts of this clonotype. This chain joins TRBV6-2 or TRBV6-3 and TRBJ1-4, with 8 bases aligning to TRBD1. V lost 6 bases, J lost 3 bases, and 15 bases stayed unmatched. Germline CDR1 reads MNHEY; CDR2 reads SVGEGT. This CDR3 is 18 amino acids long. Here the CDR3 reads CASSTDREETTANEKLFF. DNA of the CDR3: TGTGCCAGCAGCACGGACAGGGAAGAAACCACAGCTAATGAAAAACTGTTTTTT.

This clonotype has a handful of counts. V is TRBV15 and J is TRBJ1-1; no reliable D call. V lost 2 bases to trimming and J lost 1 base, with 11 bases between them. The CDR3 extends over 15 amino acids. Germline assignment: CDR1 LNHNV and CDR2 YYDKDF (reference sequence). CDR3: CATSRSGTGNTEAFF. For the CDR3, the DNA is TGTGCCACCAGCAGAAGCGGAACCGGGAACACTGAAGCTTTCTTT.

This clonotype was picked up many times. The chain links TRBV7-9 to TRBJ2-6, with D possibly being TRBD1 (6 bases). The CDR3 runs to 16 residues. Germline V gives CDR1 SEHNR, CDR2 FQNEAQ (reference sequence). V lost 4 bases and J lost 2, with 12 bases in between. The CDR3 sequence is CASSSSTGPGANVLTF. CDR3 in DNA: TGTGCCAGCAGCTCCTCCACAGGGCCTGGGGCCAACGTCCTGACTTTC.